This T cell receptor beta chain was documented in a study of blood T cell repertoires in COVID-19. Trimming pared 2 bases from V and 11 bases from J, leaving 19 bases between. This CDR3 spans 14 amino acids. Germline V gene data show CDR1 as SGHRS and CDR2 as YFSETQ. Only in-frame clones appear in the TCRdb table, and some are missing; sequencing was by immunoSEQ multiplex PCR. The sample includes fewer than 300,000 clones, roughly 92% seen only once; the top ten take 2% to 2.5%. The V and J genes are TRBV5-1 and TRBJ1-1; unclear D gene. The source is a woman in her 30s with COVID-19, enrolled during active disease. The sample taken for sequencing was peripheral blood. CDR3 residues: CASSLAPPVDGAFF. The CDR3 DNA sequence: TGCGCCAGCAGCTTAGCCCCTCCGGTCGACGGGGCTTTCTTT. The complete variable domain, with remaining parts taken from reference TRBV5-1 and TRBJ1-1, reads KAGVTQTPRYLIKTRGQQVTLSCSPISGHRSVSWYQQTPGQGLQFLFEYFSETQRNKGNFPGRFSGRQFSNSRSEMNVSTLELGDSALYLCASSLAPPVDGAFFGQGTRLTVV.